What follows are 2 T cell receptor beta chains derived from one specimen sequenced in a study of T cells in Graves' hyperthyroidism and ophthalmopathy. Amplified regions were TCR beta CDR3 sequences from RNA transcripts. The HTBI primer set was used in a first-round RT-PCR of the TCR CDR3. TCRdb redid the calling of the multiplex PCR reads with MiXCR, one entry per CDR3 protein. The table shows roughly 700,000 distinct CDR3 sequences, with around 13% occurring only once. Sample: blood. These receptors originate from a woman between 18 and 29 years old with Graves' hyperthyroidism.

This clonotype was seen many times. This rearrangement joins TRBV5-5 to TRBJ2-2, with 11 positions matching TRBD2. The CDR3 extends over 17 amino acids. After removal of 0 bases from V and 0 bases from J, the junction contained 1 base not matched to a gene. Germline V gene sequence: CDR1 SGHKS, CDR2 YYEKEE (reference sequence). The DNA for the CDR3 is TGTGCCAGCAGCTTGGGGGGACTAGCGGCGAACACCGGGGAGCTGTTTTTT. Translated: CASSLGGLAANTGELFF.

The sample holds many counts of this clonotype. The genes are TRBV11-2 and TRBJ2-1, with 9 bases fitting TRBD2. The V and J ends lost 0 bases and 8 bases, in that order; junction bases with no gene match: 11. The CDR3 runs to 17 residues. Germline CDR1 and CDR2: SGHAT and FQNNGV. The CDR3 region has the DNA TGTGCCAGCAGCTTAGAGGTGGGGCTTAGCGGGAGCCATGAGCAGTTCTTC. Protein: CASSLEVGLSGSHEQFF.